The 5 T cell receptor beta chains in this list originate from one sample, sequenced in a study of Ad26.COV2.S vaccination and SARS-CoV-2 variants. Data came from immunoSEQ multiplex PCR; TCRdb stores just in-frame clones and leaves some out. The sample holds about 350,000 clones, roughly 94% seen once. The source was peripheral blood, collected after recovery from COVID-19. The receptor source for this set is a human donor who had recovered from COVID-19.

Regarding this clone: Other DNA sequences in this sample translate to the same CDR3. This chain links TRBV19 with TRBJ1-1; possible D gene TRBD1, 5 bases. Germline V lookup: CDR1 LNHDA, CDR2 SQIVND (reference sequence). With 3 bases removed from V and 1 base from J, the gap between germline ends came to 12 bases. This CDR3 is built from 15 residues. The CDR3, as DNA: TGTGCCAGTAGTATCGCCGGGACCGCGAACACTGAAGCTTTCTTT. As protein: CASSIAGTANTEAFF.

The chain is built from TRBV12-5 and TRBJ2-7; 12 nucleotides agree with TRBD1. V shed 6 bases and J 5 bases; nucleotides not matched to a gene: 8. The CDR3 covers 15 residues. Germline CDR1 LGHNT, CDR2 FRNRAP. The CDR3 DNA sequence: TGTGCTAGTGGGCCTGCGGGACAGGGGGCTAACGAGCAGTACTTC. This encodes CASGPAGQGANEQYF. The full variable domain, its missing parts supplied by reference TRBV12-5 and TRBJ2-7, is DARVTQTPRHKVTEMGQEVTMRCQPILGHNTVFWYRQTMMQGLELLAYFRNRAPLDDSGMPKDRFSAEMPDATLATLKIQPSEPRDSAVYFCASGPAGQGANEQYFGPGTRLTVT.

The V and J genes are TRBV15 and TRBJ1-1; D is perhaps TRBD1 (5 bases). This CDR3 contains 15 residues. Germline loops: CDR1 LNHNV, CDR2 YYDKDF (reference sequence). V lost 3 bases and J lost 4, with 15 bases in between. CDR3 protein: CATSRGGEGGTEAFF. The CDR3 nucleotides read TGTGCCACCAGCAGGGGGGGGGAAGGCGGCACTGAAGCTTTCTTT. The variable domain in full, completed from reference TRBV15 and TRBJ1-1, reads DAMVIQNPRYQVTQFGKPVTLSCSQTLNHNVMYWYQQKSSQAPKLLFHYYDKDFNNEADTPDNFQSRRPNTSFCFLDIRSPGLGDTAMYLCATSRGGEGGTEAFFGQGTRLTVV.

This sequence joins TRBV19 and TRBJ2-7, with D perhaps given as TRBD1 or TRBD2 (5 bases each). Germline V lookup: CDR1 LNHDA, CDR2 SQIVND (reference sequence). V gave up 4 bases and J gave up 7 bases, with 17 bases separating them. The CDR3 totals 14 residues. CDR3 bases: TGTGCCAGTAGTAAAGGGACGGACTCCCGAGAGCAGTACTTC. It is translated as CASSKGTDSREQYF.

The chain couples TRBV5-1 to TRBJ2-5; 9 bases fit TRBD1. The germline gives CDR1 SGHRS, CDR2 YFSETQ. V was pared by 5 bases and J by 2 bases, with 4 bases of the junction left unmatched. The CDR3 has 14 residues. The CDR3 DNA reads TGCGCCAGCAGTCCGACAGGGGGGCAAGAGACCCAGTACTTC. Protein product: CASSPTGGQETQYF.